The next 29 T cell receptor beta chains were all read from a single sample in a study of OX40 agonist ivuxolimab in advanced cancers. Some clones are missing from TCRdb's copy, which holds only in-frame ones; the method was immunoSEQ multiplex PCR. The sample has some 51,000 clones, about 90% seen once. This material consisted of CD4+ or CD8+ T cells sorted from blood, taken in a trial of the OX40 agonist ivuxolimab. Receptors were obtained from an adult with an advanced solid tumor such as melanoma, head and neck, liver or kidney cancer.

The rearrangement uses TRBV19 and TRBJ2-1; 15 bases fit TRBD2. Germline assignment: CDR1 LNHDA and CDR2 SQIVND (reference sequence). CDR3 size: 16 residues. Trimming removed 6 bases from V and 6 bases from J; junction bases left unmatched: 6. The CDR3 reads CASSPPGLAGGNEQFF. The DNA of the CDR3 is TGTGCCAGTAGCCCACCGGGACTAGCGGGAGGCAATGAGCAGTTCTTC. Supplemented by reference TRBV19 and TRBJ2-1, the full variable domain reads DGGITQSPKYLFRKEGQNVTLSCEQNLNHDAMYWYRQDPGQGLRLIYYSQIVNDFQKGDIAEGYSVSREKKESFPLTVTSAQKNPTAFYLCASSPPGLAGGNEQFFGPGTRLTVL.

Remarks on this clone: One end of the junction fails to match germline, which may point to a read error. The chain uses TRBV7-7 and TRBJ2-5; the D is unclear. The CDR3 spans 14 residues. Germline CDR1 SSHAT, CDR2 FNYEAQ (reference sequence). CDR3 sequence reads: CASSRRLLGETQYF. The CDR3 nucleotides are TGTGCTAGCAGTCGGAGACTTCTTGGGGAGACCCAGTACTTC.

This clone turned up a few times. The gene calls are TRBV5-1 and TRBJ2-3; D uncertain. CDR1 and CDR2 (germline): SGHRS, YFSETQ. The CDR3 runs 14 residues. The ends were cut back, 0 bases at V and 5 bases at J, with 10 bases in the middle. The CDR3 sequence is CASSLEIRQDTQYF. The CDR3 coding sequence is TGCGCCAGCAGCTTGGAGATCCGGCAAGATACGCAGTATTTT. Full variable domain (missing parts from reference TRBV5-1 and TRBJ2-3): KAGVTQTPRYLIKTRGQQVTLSCSPISGHRSVSWYQQTPGQGLQFLFEYFSETQRNKGNFPGRFSGRQFSNSRSEMNVSTLELGDSALYLCASSLEIRQDTQYFGPGTRLTVL.

In this sample, this clone turned up once. The chain combines TRBV5-1 with TRBJ2-5, with 8 positions matching TRBD2. V was pared by 2 bases and J by 1 base, with 1 base of the junction left unmatched. The CDR3 is 14 amino acids. CDR1 is SGHRS and CDR2 is YFSETQ in the germline V gene. The CDR3 sequence: CASSFSGAQETQYF. CDR3 coding DNA: TGCGCCAGCAGCTTTAGCGGGGCCCAAGAGACCCAGTACTTC.

The chain combines TRBV29-1 with TRBJ2-7, with a weak D call TRBD1 (5 bases). The CDR3 runs to 15 residues. The germline V and J ends were trimmed by 0 bases and 3 bases, with 15 bases remaining between them. CDR1 and CDR2 (germline): SQVTM, ANQGSEA. The CDR3 nucleotides are TGCAGCGTTGAAGATCATGAGACAGACTTCTACGAGCAGTACTTC. Translated, it gives CSVEDHETDFYEQYF.

This chain uses TRBV6-1 with TRBJ2-5; tentatively, D is TRBD2 (5 bases). The length of the CDR3 is 13 residues. Germline V gene data show CDR1 as MNHNS and CDR2 as SASEGT. Trimming took 7 bases from V and 1 from J, leaving 10 bases between them. The CDR3 sequence is CASNRGSQETQYF. In DNA, the CDR3 is TGTGCCAGCAACCGAGGGTCCCAAGAGACCCAGTACTTC.

The genes are TRBV5-1 and TRBJ2-3, with 9 bases that match TRBD2. Germline V lookup: CDR1 SGHRS, CDR2 YFSETQ. V lost 4 bases and J lost 6; bases outside the gene matches: 12. This CDR3 has 16 amino acids. In DNA form, the CDR3 reads TGCGCCAGCAGCCCCATAGCGGGGGCAGGGGGGGATACGCAGTATTTT. Amino acid sequence: CASSPIAGAGGDTQYF.

This chain links TRBV18 with TRBJ2-3; 7 bases fit TRBD1. The CDR3 runs to 16 residues. The V gene end was trimmed by 3 bases and the J gene end by 5 bases; junction bases not matched to a gene: 11. Germline V gives CDR1 KGHSH, CDR2 LQKENI. CDR3 nucleotides: TGTGCCAGCTCACCTAGGTTGGGACAGTTGGGAGATACGCAGTATTTT. Amino acid sequence: CASSPRLGQLGDTQYF.

The gene calls are TRBV6-1 and TRBJ2-7; 12 bases line up with TRBD2. CDR1 and CDR2 (germline): MNHNS, SASEGT. This CDR3 comprises 14 residues. J lost 1 base, V lost 9 bases, and 4 bases had no gene match. CDR3 DNA: TGTGCCAGTAGAACTAGCGGGAGGTCCTACGAGCAGTACTTC. This encodes CASRTSGRSYEQYF.

The rearrangement links TRBV6-1 to TRBJ2-2; the D is unclear. The CDR3 extends over 16 amino acids. Germline-derived CDR1 and CDR2 are MNHNS and SASEGT. The V gene lost 4 bases and the J gene lost 0 bases, with 12 bases spanning the gap. CDR3 in DNA: TGTGCCAGCAGTGTTATCAGTGAAACGAACACCGGGGAGCTGTTTTTT. This gives the protein CASSVISETNTGELFF.

This chain uses TRBV28 with TRBJ2-7; 8 bases match TRBD2. Germline CDR1 and CDR2: MDHEN and SYDVKM. V gave up 6 bases and J gave up 4 bases; unmatched junction bases: 14. The CDR3 has 16 amino acids. The CDR3 protein is CASSTTPGGGKYEQYF. CDR3 nucleotides: TGTGCCAGCAGCACCACCCCGGGCGGGGGGAAGTACGAGCAGTACTTC.

The chain couples TRBV19 to TRBJ1-1; TRBD1 is a possible D gene (6 bases). CDR1 and CDR2 (germline): LNHDA, SQIVND (reference sequence). This CDR3 comprises 15 residues. Trimming removed 5 bases at V and 0 bases at J, with 13 bases between. The CDR3 DNA follows: TGTGCCAGTAGTCCAACAGGACAGCTGAACACTGAAGCTTTCTTT. This sequence encodes CASSPTGQLNTEAFF.

The chain links TRBV6-5 to TRBJ2-3; D ambiguous. Trimming took off 5 bases at V and 8 bases at J, with 14 bases between the two ends. Per the germline V gene, CDR1 is MNHEY and CDR2 is SVGAGI. The CDR3 loop spans 13 amino acids. The CDR3 DNA sequence: TGTGCCAGCAGTCCACCCTCTGGTCGTACGCAGTATTTT. This gives the protein CASSPPSGRTQYF.

The V call is TRBV19, the J call TRBJ2-3; D gene unclear. Germline V lookup: CDR1 LNHDA, CDR2 SQIVND (reference sequence). The CDR3 covers 16 residues. V was cut by 6 bases and J by 3 bases, with 19 bases left in between. Written as DNA, the CDR3 is TGTGCCAGTAGGATCACATCACTTCGGCTTACAGATACGCAGTATTTT. This translates into CASRITSLRLTDTQYF. Filled out from reference TRBV19 and TRBJ2-3, the complete variable domain reads DGGITQSPKYLFRKEGQNVTLSCEQNLNHDAMYWYRQDPGQGLRLIYYSQIVNDFQKGDIAEGYSVSREKKESFPLTVTSAQKNPTAFYLCASRITSLRLTDTQYFGPGTRLTVL.

The chain combines TRBV7-8 with TRBJ2-5, with 10 positions matching TRBD1. Germline-derived CDR1 and CDR2 are SGHVS and FQNEAQ. The CDR3 is 14 amino acids. Trimming at V came to 11 bases and at J to 7 bases, leaving 13 bases not matched to a gene. The chain's CDR3 is CASNDRGRLVTQYF. CDR3 coding DNA: TGTGCCTCAAACGACAGGGGGCGTCTTGTGACCCAGTACTTC.

The chain links TRBV29-1 to TRBJ2-7; 7 bases match TRBD1. V lost 6 bases, J lost 5 bases, and 10 bases stayed unmatched. The CDR3 runs to 13 residues. The germline CDR1 and CDR2 sequences are SQVTM and ANQGSEA. The CDR3, as DNA: TGCAGCGTCTCGGACAGGCGGAACGACGAGCAGTACTTC. Amino acid sequence: CSVSDRRNDEQYF.

Only one count was recorded for this clone. The V and J genes are TRBV4-1 and TRBJ2-4; TRBD1 agrees at 10 bases. The CDR3 contains 17 residues. In germline, CDR1 is MGHRA, CDR2 YSYEKL. J lost 3 bases, V lost 2 bases, and 7 bases had no gene match. The CDR3 bases are TGCGCCAGCAGCCAACCCGGGACAGGGGACGGCAAAAACATTCAGTACTTC. Translated, it gives CASSQPGTGDGKNIQYF.

V gene TRBV7-9 combines with J gene TRBJ2-7, with D maybe TRBD1 (5 bases). There are 14 residues in the CDR3. V was clipped by 5 bases and J by 3 bases, with 14 bases between them. CDR1 is SEHNR, CDR2 FQNEAQ, per germline (reference sequence). The CDR3 DNA is TGTGCCAGCAGCACTGGACACGGCGACTACGAGCAGTACTTC. It yields the protein CASSTGHGDYEQYF.

V and J are TRBV27 and TRBJ1-5, with 11 bases aligning to TRBD1. Germline lookup yields CDR1 MNHEY and CDR2 SMNVEV (reference sequence). This CDR3 contains 17 residues. V shed 6 bases, J shed 5 bases, and the junction held 12 bases outside the gene matches. DNA of the CDR3: TGTGCCAGCAGGAAACTCGGACAGGGGGCCTCGTATCAGCCCCAGCATTTT. Translated: CASRKLGQGASYQPQHF.

This sequence joins TRBV7-9 and TRBJ2-1, with a weak D call TRBD2 (5 bases). The V gene's germline CDR1 is SEHNR and CDR2 FQNEAQ (reference sequence). V was trimmed by 1 base and J by 8 bases, leaving 15 bases between them. The CDR3 totals 15 residues. This CDR3 is CASSLVGPVGDEQFF. The CDR3 DNA sequence: TGTGCCAGCAGCTTAGTTGGTCCGGTCGGGGATGAGCAGTTCTTC.

The rearrangement links TRBV18 to TRBJ2-5; D unresolved. CDR1 is KGHSH and CDR2 is LQKENI in the germline V gene. V lost 6 bases and J lost 5, with 13 bases in between. This CDR3 is built from 13 residues. DNA of the CDR3: TGTGCCAGCTCCCTTGCTACCTGGGAGACCCAGTACTTC. Protein product: CASSLATWETQYF.

The J gene is TRBJ2-7, the V gene TRBV28; perhaps TRBD1 as D (6 bases). Germline V lookup: CDR1 MDHEN, CDR2 SYDVKM. V was trimmed by 3 bases and J by 0 bases, leaving 9 bases between them. This CDR3 spans 14 amino acids. This chain's CDR3 is CASSLGDTSYEQYF. Written as DNA, the CDR3 is TGTGCCAGCAGTTTGGGGGACACCTCCTACGAGCAGTACTTC.

This chain links TRBV11-1 with TRBJ2-1, with 7 positions matching TRBD2. CDR3 size: 16 residues. Germline V gene data show CDR1 as SGHAT and CDR2 as FQDESV (reference sequence). V dropped 4 bases and J dropped 4; count of bases not matched to a gene: 10. The CDR3 protein is CASSYWASGPYNEQFF. CDR3 nucleotide sequence: TGTGCCAGCAGCTACTGGGCTAGCGGACCATACAATGAGCAGTTCTTC.

The CDR3 DNA reads as TGTGCCAGTAGTAGGGTGGCAGGGGCGCTCATGAACACTGAAGCTTTCTTT. Its protein product is CASSRVAGALMNTEAFF. The chain uses TRBV19 and TRBJ1-1, with a weak D call TRBD1 (6 bases). The CDR3 consists of 17 residues. V lost 4 bases and J lost 0, with 18 bases in between. CDR1 and CDR2 (germline): LNHDA, SQIVND (reference sequence).

The rearrangement joins TRBV7-2 to TRBJ1-6, with a tentative D call TRBD1 (5 bases). The CDR3 has 15 amino acids. The germline V gene has CDR1 SGHTA and CDR2 FQGNSA. The V end lost 3 bases, the J end lost 5 bases, and 11 bases lay between the germline ends. Here the CDR3 reads CASSFDSNNNSPLHF. In DNA form, the CDR3 reads TGTGCCAGCAGCTTCGACAGCAATAATAATTCACCCCTCCACTTT.

The chain combines TRBV15 with TRBJ2-2; a possible D gene is TRBD2 (6 bases). The CDR3 runs 15 residues. Looked up from germline, CDR1 is LNHNV and CDR2 is YYDKDF (reference sequence). Deletions cut 1 base from V and 7 bases from J, with 13 bases between. The CDR3 here is CATSRGGLANGELFF. As DNA, the CDR3 is TGTGCCACCAGCAGAGGAGGGCTAGCGAACGGGGAGCTGTTTTTT. The entire variable domain, with the rest obtained from reference TRBV15 and TRBJ2-2, is as follows: DAMVIQNPRYQVTQFGKPVTLSCSQTLNHNVMYWYQQKSSQAPKLLFHYYDKDFNNEADTPDNFQSRRPNTSFCFLDIRSPGLGDTAMYLCATSRGGLANGELFFGEGSRLTVL.

This sequence joins TRBV5-1 and TRBJ1-1, with D perhaps matching TRBD1 (5 bases). The V gene lost 1 base and the J gene lost 1 base, with 17 bases spanning the gap. The CDR3 contains 17 residues. Germline V CDR1 and CDR2: SGHRS, YFSETQ. The CDR3 nucleotides read TGCGCCAGCAGCTTGACTATTGGGGCAGGAACGAACACTGAAGCTTTCTTT. Encoded protein: CASSLTIGAGTNTEAFF.

V and J are TRBV5-1 and TRBJ2-1; 9 bases agree with TRBD2. CDR3 length: 17 amino acids. Germline assignment: CDR1 SGHRS and CDR2 YFSETQ. With 4 bases clipped from V and 0 bases from J, the junction kept 8 bases outside the gene matches. The CDR3 here is CASSPRTSATSYNEQFF. The CDR3 DNA reads as TGCGCCAGCAGCCCACGGACTAGCGCAACCTCCTACAATGAGCAGTTCTTC.

This sequence joins TRBV5-1 and TRBJ2-7, with TRBD1 matching over 7 bases. Germline V CDR1 and CDR2: SGHRS, YFSETQ. V lost 2 bases to trimming and J lost 0 bases; unmatched junction nucleotides: 8. This CDR3 spans 16 amino acids. The CDR3 protein is CASSLGLTGTSYEQYF. The DNA of the CDR3 is TGCGCCAGCAGCTTAGGCTTGACAGGGACCTCCTACGAGCAGTACTTC.